Listed below are T cell receptor beta chains from one sample, sequenced in a study of cytomegalovirus exposure and HLA in healthy donors. Profiled with immunoSEQ multiplex PCR; TCRdb holds only in-frame clones, not every one. The sample consists of some 170,000 clones, roughly 79% of them appearing once. Sequencing was carried out using PBMCs. The receptor set was obtained from a woman in her forties or fifties in good health and CMV-seronegative. Each CDR3 is given without its conserved first and last residue. Not all rows give a size; the values are once, few, many and, for expanded clones, a class.

TRBV5-1	TRBJ1-5	NA	ASSLGQGAGQPQH
TRBV6-6	TRBJ1-1	NA	ASSYQGLGAF
TRBV27	TRBJ1-2	NA	ASSFAGGSGYT
TRBV18	TRBJ1-2	NA	ASSPLTGSSYGYT
TRBV2	TRBJ2-6	NA	ASSDGRLSEVLT
TRBV4-2	TRBJ2-7	NA	ASSQASETGDYEQY
TRBV7-2	TRBJ2-3	NA	ASSPGRGFGTDTQY
TRBV11-2	TRBJ2-7	NA	ASSLGASSSYEQY
TRBV7-2	TRBJ2-6	few	ASSRAGDSGANVLT
TRBV19	TRBJ1-2	NA	ASSTGTGPGWNYGYT